Listed below are T cell receptor beta chains from one sample, sequenced in a study of vaccination effects on CD4 cells after COVID-19. Data came from immunoSEQ multiplex PCR; TCRdb stores just in-frame clones and leaves some out. The repertoire holds some 50,000 clones, 74% seen once, with less than 15% in the top ten. These receptors have no identified antigens. The sample in question was CD4+ T cells from PBMCs cultured with HCoV-OC43 spike peptides, obtained after COVID-19 vaccination. Source of these receptors: a human donor who received a COVID-19 vaccine. CDR3s include the opening cysteine and the closing phenylalanine or tryptophan.

CDR3 protein,J gene,V gene
CASSRNGQGGLSEAFF,TRBJ1-1,TRBV5-6
CSVDTGGEQFF,TRBJ2-1,TRBV29-1
CASSRTNYGYTF,TRBJ1-2,TRBV2
CASSQKGGSGKLFF,TRBJ1-4,TRBV3-1/TRBV3-2
CASSPIKGRTGANYGYTF,TRBJ1-2,TRBV18
CASRLGTGQQFF,TRBJ2-1,TRBV6-5
CASSFRGQAYNEQFF,TRBJ2-1,TRBV7-9
CASSLGRAPESPLHF,TRBJ1-6,TRBV27
CASSLETGGRETQYF,TRBJ2-5,TRBV7-2
CASSPGLAGARRMETQYF,TRBJ2-5,TRBV18
CASSLAAGGPYEQYF,TRBJ2-7,TRBV5-1
CASSIQGASTNEKLFF,TRBJ1-4,TRBV19
CASSLYPAAGSKDTQYF,TRBJ2-3,TRBV13
CAWSSGTGSAQPQHF,TRBJ1-5,TRBV30
CASSIYNEQFF,TRBJ2-1,TRBV3-1/TRBV3-2
CASSQRMISSYNEQFF,TRBJ2-1,TRBV4-2
CASSMGTILAEAFF,TRBJ1-1,TRBV19
CASSTGGGGETQYF,TRBJ2-5,TRBV6-5
CASSQVRGTEAFF,TRBJ1-1,TRBV14
CASRTGGTDTQYF,TRBJ2-3,TRBV6-1
CASSAGTSGDNEQFF,TRBJ2-1,TRBV6-4
CASSEDRVAEAFF,TRBJ1-1,TRBV7-2
CATRLAEESYEQYF,TRBJ2-7,TRBV10-3
CASSPSGSFSYNEQFF,TRBJ2-1,TRBV11-3
CASSLQSQRGTEAFF,TRBJ1-1,TRBV18
CAWSVFRPGQGGYTF,TRBJ1-2,TRBV30
CASSVKTSGTSYEQYF,TRBJ2-7,TRBV4-2
CAISEPGQNQPQHF,TRBJ1-5,TRBV10-3
CASSPRGAAYNEQFF,TRBJ2-1,TRBV7-9
CASSIKAGADTQYF,TRBJ2-3,TRBV19
CASSLKGEARPEQYF,TRBJ2-7,TRBV5-5
CASSIVHGADQPQHF,TRBJ1-5,TRBV19
CASKTGGFNEKLFF,TRBJ1-4,TRBV6-5
CASSGGTVLGQYF,TRBJ2-7,TRBV25-1
CASSPRTGTADTQYF,TRBJ2-3,TRBV18
CASTPGGVWDTQYF,TRBJ2-3,TRBV6-5
CASSLGGAGQNNEQFF,TRBJ2-1,TRBV5-1
CASSPKVGSGAELFF,TRBJ2-2,TRBV5-4
CASSQGTGRGFDTQYF,TRBJ2-3,TRBV4-2
CASSYRAGSTNEKLFF,TRBJ1-4,TRBV6-5
CASSDTAGTDTQYF,TRBJ2-3,TRBV9
CASRPDSSNEQFF,TRBJ2-1,TRBV2
CASSSPQGAGDEQYF,TRBJ2-7,TRBV11-1